The entry that follows covers one T cell receptor (beta chain) sequence. The antigen it recognizes is unknown. Nothing much larger sits one base from this clone, and base qualities are not available. TCR beta CDR3 regions were sequenced at survey depth on the immunoSEQ platform. The QIAamp DNA micro kit was used to extract genomic DNA from every cultured and uncultured CD8+ T cell population. On the study's bioinformatics: Samples with under 5,000 productive reads were excluded, and this exclusion removed 5 of the 75 HIV peptide-stimulated cultures. A MANAFEST web app trimmed sequences to CDR3 and removed nonproductive sequences, CDR3s under 5 amino acids, and those not starting C or ending F/W. Clonotypes were classified as antigen-specific only if expansion was observed in at least 2 of 3 replicates versus the no-peptide control at FDR 0.01, only within one epitope family. A specific clonotype also had to show a frequency at least fivefold higher than in wells stimulated with peptides from other epitope families. In TCRdb, the immuneACCESS table is reduced to in-frame sequences with V and J assigned. These tables do not hold every clone; where another copy was compared, an unresolved V gene accounts for under half, and the others remain unexplained. Clonal size and the V and J genes are those of that table, whereas D and trimming came from the DNA. The sample contains around 7,000 clones, 66% of them found a single time. The ten largest account for 42% of the sample.

These data come from a study of CD8 T cell repertoires and HIV-1 epitope variants (TCRdb year 2020). Broadly, across the study: Twenty-five peptides representing autologous and known Gag and Nef epitope variants were each used to stimulate T cells in separate culture wells. A CMV, EBV and flu peptide pool, the Ebola AY9 epitope as negative control, and a no-peptide well were included as control conditions. T cells were enriched using the EasySep Human T Cell Enrichment Kit and were co-cultured with equal numbers of autologous T cell-negative cells serving as antigen-presenting cells. The epitopes tested covered three Gag epitope families plus Nef HW9 and YT9. A total of over 65 T cell cultures were run, with each culture condition done in triplicate except for one peptide, which was done in duplicate. The cultures were grown for under eleven days in IMDM with gentamicin, and half of the media was changed on days 3 and 7 with IL-2, IL-7 and IL-15 added. An aliquot of 1M T cells was saved as an uncultured baseline condition, separate from the approximately 75 T cell cultures. On the study overall, not on this receptor specifically: The assay identified only TCR beta chains and indicated proliferation to antigen, not T cell function or cytokine profile. Of the nine antigen-specific TCR beta clonotypes identified, about six appeared cross-reactive for autologous or known escape epitope variants. A handful of clonotypes recognized the Nef KF9 family and one clonotype recognized the HW9 family, while no responses were seen to the TAALDMSHF plasma variant.

The EasySep Human CD8+ T Cell Enrichment Kit was used on day 10 to isolate CD8+ T cells from every culture. Trimming at the junction amounts to 5 bases on V and 6 bases on J, and the germline ends lie 13 bases apart. For CDR1 and CDR2, the germline V gene (reference sequence) lists MNHEY and SMNVEV. Reading from cysteine to phenylalanine, the CDR3 counts 13 amino acids. The kept DNA is CDR3 alone, 39 bases in frame from the first base. Sequencing used cultured CD8+ T cells derived from PBMCs. The receptor comes from a male donor with HIV. The chain uses TRBV27 and TRBJ1-2; the D segment cannot be called with confidence. The DNA sequence follows: TGTGCCAGCAGTCCCGGGATTGGGGATGGCTACACCTTC. Translated, this gives CASSPGIGDGYTF.